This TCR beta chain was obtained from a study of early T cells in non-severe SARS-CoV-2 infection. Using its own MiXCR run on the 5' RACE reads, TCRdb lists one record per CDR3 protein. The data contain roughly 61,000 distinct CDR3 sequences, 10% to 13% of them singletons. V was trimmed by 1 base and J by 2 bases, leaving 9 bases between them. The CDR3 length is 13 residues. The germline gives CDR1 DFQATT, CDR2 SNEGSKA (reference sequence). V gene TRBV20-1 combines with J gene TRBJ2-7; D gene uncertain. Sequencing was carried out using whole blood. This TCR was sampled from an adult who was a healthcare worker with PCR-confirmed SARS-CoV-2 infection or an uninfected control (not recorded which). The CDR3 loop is CSARGTATYEQYF. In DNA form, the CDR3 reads TGCAGTGCTAGAGGAACTGCCACCTACGAGCAGTACTTC.